Sequencing of this T cell receptor (beta chain) was carried out in a study of blood T cell repertoires in COVID-19. Study-level information: Both acute and convalescent COVID-19 samples were obtained from the United States, Italy and Spain.

J gave up 4 bases and V 4 bases, and 5 bases lay outside the gene matches. The CDR3 runs 15 residues. Germline CDR1 reads LGHDT; CDR2 reads YNNKEL (reference sequence). Original processing notes: Researchers report that nucleated cell counts were estimated from reference gene primer amplification. Data came from immunoSEQ multiplex PCR; TCRdb stores just in-frame clones and leaves some out. V and J calls and clone size are copied from that table; D and trimming were computed from the DNA. The sample lists over 250,000 clones, about four fifths occurring once. The chain carries TRBV3-1 (or the pseudogene TRBV3-2) and TRBJ1-1; 11 bases are a match to TRBD1. This TCR was sampled from a woman aged 50 to 65 who had recovered from COVID-19. The sequenced sample was peripheral blood. The CDR3 region has the DNA TGTGCCAGCAGCCCCGGGACAGGGGGGGTCACTGAAGCTTTCTTT. This encodes CASSPGTGGVTEAFF.